The text below deals with one TCR beta chain. Primers used in a second PCR of about 7 to 12 cycles were a sample-barcoded 5' primer and a J-beta primer mix. One entry per CDR3 protein, called by TCRdb with MiXCR from the 5' RACE reads. The data show about 1.5 million distinct CDR3 sequences, with approximately 42% seen just once and more than 4% held by the top ten. The sample originates from a study of blood T cells in healthy people across ages. V lost 0 bases to trimming and J lost 3 bases; unmatched junction nucleotides: 4. Germline V lookup: CDR1 MNHEY, CDR2 SMNVEV (reference sequence). CDR3 size: 15 residues.

Sequencing was done on a sample of blood. The clonotype originates from a woman aged 18-29 years in good health. This chain joins TRBV27 and TRBJ2-7; 8 bases fit TRBD1. The CDR3 region has the DNA TGTGCCAGCAGTTTATCTCAGGGACAGGTCTACGAGCAGTACTTC. Translating gives CASSLSQGQVYEQYF.